A selection of T cell receptor beta chains follows, all from one sample in a study of CD8+CD57+ T cells in acquired aplastic anemia. MiXCR was run by TCRdb on the reads, yielding one entry per CDR3 protein. The repertoire consists of over 150,000 distinct CDR3 sequences, with approximately 48% occurring once and the leading ten covering approximately 13%. Specimen: sorted CD4+, CD8+, or CD8+CD57+ T cells (not recorded which) from PBMCs. Receptors were obtained from a human donor with aplastic anemia. The CDR3 runs from the conserved cysteine through the conserved F or W. A D gene is named only where the DNA matches it firmly. The size entry is marked missing in some rows and otherwise reads once, few, many or a size class.

J	V	D	size	CDR3	DNA
TRBJ2-7	TRBV19	-	medium-sized	CATTGSLYEQYF	TGTGCCACCACAGGGTCGCTGTACGAGCAGTACTTC
TRBJ1-6	TRBV10-3	-	-	CASSELKNSPLHF	TGTGCCAGCAGTGAGTTAAAGAATTCACCCCTCCACTTT
TRBJ2-3	TRBV7-3	-	-	CASSQSSADTQYF	TGTGCCAGCAGTCAAAGCTCGGCAGATACGCAGTATTTT
TRBJ2-1	TRBV15	TRBD1	few	CATSRDAGGLFF	TGTGCCACCAGCAGAGACGCAGGGGGCCTGTTCTTC
TRBJ2-2	TRBV24-1	TRBD1	-	CATSAGTGTTGELFF	TGTGCCACCAGTGCCGGGACAGGGACCACCGGGGAGCTGTTTTTT
TRBJ2-2	TRBV11-2	TRBD1	-	CASSPIQGANTGELFF	TGTGCCAGCAGCCCTATACAGGGGGCGAACACCGGGGAGCTGTTTTTT
TRBJ1-1	TRBV4-3	-	-	CASSQDPFPNTEAFF	TGCGCCAGCAGCCAAGATCCGTTCCCTAACACTGAAGCTTTCTTT
TRBJ1-1	TRBV20-1	-	many	CSAKGPANTEAFF	TGCAGTGCTAAGGGACCAGCGAACACTGAAGCTTTCTTT
TRBJ2-1	TRBV9	TRBD2	-	CASSPSGRGNEQFF	TGTGCCAGCAGCCCCAGCGGGAGGGGCAATGAGCAGTTCTTC
TRBJ1-2	TRBV10-3	-	-	CAIMSLGNGYTF	TGTGCCATCATGTCGTTGGGAAATGGCTACACCTTC
TRBJ1-5	TRBV2	TRBD1	many	CASSAWTGPANQPQHF	TGTGCCAGCAGTGCATGGACAGGGCCGGCCAATCAGCCCCAGCATTTT
TRBJ1-1	TRBV25-1	-	-	CASSESLATEAFF	TGTGCCAGCAGTGAATCCCTGGCGACTGAAGCTTTCTTT
TRBJ1-1	TRBV7-9	-	-	CASSSQGLGNTEAFF	TGTGCCAGCAGCTCACAGGGATTGGGGAACACTGAAGCTTTCTTT
TRBJ1-2	TRBV19	-	-	CASYSDPNYGYTF	TGTGCCAGTTACAGTGATCCGAACTATGGCTACACCTTC
TRBJ2-2	TRBV4-1	-	few	CASSQADTNTGELFF	TGCGCCAGCAGCCAAGCTGACACGAACACCGGGGAGCTGTTTTTT
TRBJ2-7	TRBV18	TRBD1	few	CASSPGQGVAYEQYF	TGTGCCAGCTCACCAGGACAGGGGGTCGCCTACGAGCAGTACTTC
TRBJ1-3	TRBV24-1	-	-	CATSYPATGLGNTIYF	TGTGCCACCAGTTACCCGGCCACAGGGTTGGGAAACACCATATATTTT
TRBJ1-2	TRBV7-9	-	-	CASSWGAGGNGYTF	TGTGCCAGCAGCTGGGGTGCAGGAGGGAATGGCTACACCTTC
TRBJ1-6	TRBV2	-	-	CASSLVDNSPLHF	TGTGCCAGCAGTTTAGTCGATAATTCACCCCTCCACTTT
TRBJ2-5	TRBV5-1	-	-	CASSWGRPQGQETQYF	TGCGCCAGCAGCTGGGGTCGGCCGCAAGGTCAAGAGACCCAGTACTTC
TRBJ1-1	TRBV11-3	-	-	CASSVDGYTEAFF	TGTGCCAGCAGCGTTGACGGCTACACTGAAGCTTTCTTT
TRBJ2-7	TRBV10-3	TRBD2	few	CAIITQREEPYEQYF	TGTGCCATCATCACACAGCGGGAGGAACCCTACGAGCAGTACTTC
TRBJ2-7	TRBV9	TRBD1	-	CASSAGTGGDEQYF	TGTGCCAGCAGCGCAGGGACAGGGGGAGACGAGCAGTACTTC
TRBJ2-5	TRBV7-8	-	few	CASNPHPGTLKETQYF	TGTGCCAGCAACCCCCATCCCGGGACTCTGAAAGAGACCCAGTACTTC
TRBJ1-6	TRBV6-1	-	many	CASTPQVYNSPLHF	TGTGCCAGCACTCCACAGGTGTATAATTCACCCCTCCACTTT
TRBJ2-5	TRBV7-9	TRBD2	few	CASTGGKTQYF	TGTGCCAGCACGGGAGGGAAGACCCAGTACTTC
TRBJ2-5	TRBV9	-	-	CASSVQGSETQYF	TGTGCCAGCAGCGTACAGGGCTCGGAGACCCAGTACTTC
TRBJ1-2	TRBV5-1	TRBD1	many	CASSWGQENYGYTF	TGCGCCAGCAGTTGGGGACAGGAAAACTATGGCTACACCTTC
TRBJ1-2	TRBV5-6	TRBD1	-	CASRLGQLNYGYTF	TGTGCCAGCAGATTGGGACAGTTAAACTATGGCTACACCTTC
TRBJ2-4	TRBV7-9	-	many	CASSYDRPLAKNIQYF	TGTGCCAGCAGTTATGACAGGCCATTAGCCAAAAACATTCAGTACTTC
TRBJ2-7	TRBV5-5	-	many	CASSSTGTKVYEQYF	TGTGCCAGCAGCTCTACCGGGACAAAAGTATACGAGCAGTACTTC
TRBJ1-5	TRBV2	TRBD1	few	CASSGTGGHQPQHF	TGTGCCAGCAGCGGGACAGGGGGCCATCAGCCCCAGCATTTT
TRBJ1-4	TRBV25-1	-	-	CASSEVFRPGDEKLFF	TGTGCCAGCAGTGAAGTTTTCCGTCCTGGGGATGAAAAACTGTTTTTT
TRBJ2-3	TRBV4-2	-	-	CASSHQRRDQSTDTQYF	TGTGCCAGCAGCCACCAGCGTCGGGACCAAAGCACAGATACGCAGTATTTT
TRBJ2-2	TRBV12-3/TRBV12-4	TRBD2	-	CASSYQAGGVHRGAVF	TGTGCCAGCAGTTATCAAGCGGGGGGGGTACACCGGGGAGCTGTTTTT
TRBJ1-1	TRBV29-1	-	many	CSVEEIYRSNTEAFF	TGCAGCGTTGAAGAGATATACAGGTCGAACACTGAAGCTTTCTTT
TRBJ1-6	TRBV7-2	-	-	CASSLYPPPLHF	TGTGCCAGCAGCTTGTATCCCCCACCCCTCCACTTT
TRBJ2-5	TRBV20-1	-	-	CSASPDSTGETQYF	TGCAGTGCTAGTCCCGACAGCACGGGAGAGACCCAGTACTTC
TRBJ2-2	TRBV9	-	many	CASSVAPTGELFF	TGTGCCAGCAGCGTAGCCCCTACCGGGGAGCTGTTTTTT